The next 4 T cell receptor beta chains were all read from a single sample in a study of blood T cell repertoires in COVID-19. Libraries were prepared by immunoSEQ multiplex PCR; TCRdb keeps only in-frame clonotypes and omits some of them. The sample includes some 68,000 clones, over 80% of them seen just once. The sample taken for sequencing was peripheral blood. These receptors originate from a human donor in a cohort sampled during active COVID-19.

The gene calls are TRBV10-2 and TRBJ2-7, with D possibly matching TRBD1 (6 bases). The ends were cut back, 2 bases at V and 3 bases at J, with 8 bases in the middle. The CDR3 consists of 13 residues. The germline V gene has CDR1 WSHSY and CDR2 SAAADI. CDR3 in amino acids: CASSENRVYEQYF. CDR3 nucleotide sequence: TGCGCCAGCAGTGAGAACAGGGTCTACGAGCAGTACTTC.

This clone appeared once. This chain uses TRBV5-4 with TRBJ2-7, with 8 nucleotides matching TRBD1. The CDR3 runs 16 residues. V trimming: 0 bases; J trimming: 5 bases; junction bases outside the gene matches: 10. Germline V gene lookup returns CDR1 SGHNT and CDR2 YYREEE (reference sequence). The CDR3 sequence: CASSLGLGQGMDEQYF. Here the CDR3 DNA reads TGTGCCAGCAGCTTGGGTCTCGGACAGGGAATGGACGAGCAGTACTTC.

The chain recombines TRBV25-1 with TRBJ2-7, with 10 bases that match TRBD2. CDR1 is MGHDK, CDR2 SYGVNS, per germline. J was trimmed by 3 bases and V by 5 bases; bases with no gene match: 1. The CDR3 is made up of 13 amino acids. The CDR3: CASSLAGVYEQYF. In DNA form, the CDR3 reads TGTGCCAGCAGTCTAGCGGGAGTCTACGAGCAGTACTTC.

This chain joins TRBV11-1 and TRBJ2-4, with 8 bases fitting TRBD2. The V gene's germline CDR1 is SGHAT and CDR2 FQDESV (reference sequence). V dropped 1 base and J dropped 0; count of bases not matched to a gene: 2. The CDR3 sequence is 16 residues long. This CDR3 is CASSLGLAGAKNIQYF. The CDR3, as DNA: TGTGCCAGCAGCTTAGGCCTAGCGGGAGCCAAAAACATTCAGTACTTC.